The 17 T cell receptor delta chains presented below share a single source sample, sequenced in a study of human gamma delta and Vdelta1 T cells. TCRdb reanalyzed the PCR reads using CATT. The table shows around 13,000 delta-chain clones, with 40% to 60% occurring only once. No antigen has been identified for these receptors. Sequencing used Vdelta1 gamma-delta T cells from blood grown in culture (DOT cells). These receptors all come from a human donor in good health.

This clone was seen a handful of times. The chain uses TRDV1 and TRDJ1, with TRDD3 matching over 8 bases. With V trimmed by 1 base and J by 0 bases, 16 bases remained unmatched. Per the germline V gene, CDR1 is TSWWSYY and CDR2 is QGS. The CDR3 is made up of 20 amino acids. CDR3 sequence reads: CALGERAPPALGVHTDKLIF. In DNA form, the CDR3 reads TGTGCTCTTGGGGAACGGGCCCCTCCCGCACTGGGGGTTCACACCGATAAACTCATCTTT.

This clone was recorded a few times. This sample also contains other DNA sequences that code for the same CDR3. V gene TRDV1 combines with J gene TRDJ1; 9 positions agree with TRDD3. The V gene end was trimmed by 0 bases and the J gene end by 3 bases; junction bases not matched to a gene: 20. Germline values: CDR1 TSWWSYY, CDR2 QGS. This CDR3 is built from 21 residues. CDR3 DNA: TGTGCTCTTGGGGAACTATCCGCTCTCTTCCTGCCCTCTGGGGGATCCGATAAACTCATCTTT. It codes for CALGELSALFLPSGGSDKLIF.

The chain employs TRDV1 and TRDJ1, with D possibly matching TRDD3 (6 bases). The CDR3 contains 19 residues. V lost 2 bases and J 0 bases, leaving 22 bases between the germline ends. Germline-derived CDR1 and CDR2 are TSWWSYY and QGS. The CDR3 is CALGETPRGGGLYTDKLIF. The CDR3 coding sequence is TGTGCTCTTGGGGAAACGCCCCGTGGTGGGGGGCTGTACACCGATAAACTCATCTTT.

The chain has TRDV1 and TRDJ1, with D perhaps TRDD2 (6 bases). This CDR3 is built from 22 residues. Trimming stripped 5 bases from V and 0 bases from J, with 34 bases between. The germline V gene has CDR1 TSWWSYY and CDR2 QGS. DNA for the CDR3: TGTGCTCTTGGGCCTCGAGCCCCCTTCCAAAGATGGGGTCACGGGTACACCGATAAACTCATCTTT. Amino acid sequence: CALGPRAPFQRWGHGYTDKLIF.

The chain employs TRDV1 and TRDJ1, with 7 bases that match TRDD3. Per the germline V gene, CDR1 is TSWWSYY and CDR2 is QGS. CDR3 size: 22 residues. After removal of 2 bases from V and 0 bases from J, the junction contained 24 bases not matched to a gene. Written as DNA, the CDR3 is TGTGCTCTTGGGGAAAACCCCAATTCCTTAATACTGGGGAGACCTTACACCGATAAACTCATCTTT. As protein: CALGENPNSLILGRPYTDKLIF.

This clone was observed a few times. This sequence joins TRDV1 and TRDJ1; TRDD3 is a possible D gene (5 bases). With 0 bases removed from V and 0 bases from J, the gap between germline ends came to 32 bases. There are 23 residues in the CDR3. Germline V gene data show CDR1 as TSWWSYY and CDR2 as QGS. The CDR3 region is CALGELPSNNRYFDPRYTDKLIF. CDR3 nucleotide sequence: TGTGCTCTTGGGGAACTCCCCTCGAACAACCGATACTTTGACCCCCGGTACACCGATAAACTCATCTTT.

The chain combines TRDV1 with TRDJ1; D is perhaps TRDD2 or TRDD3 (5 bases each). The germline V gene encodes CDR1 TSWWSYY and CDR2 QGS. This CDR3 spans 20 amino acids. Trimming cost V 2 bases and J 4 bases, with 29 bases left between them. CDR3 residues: CALGETNPTRPVKWGDKLIF. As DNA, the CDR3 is TGTGCTCTTGGGGAAACGAACCCTACACGGCCCGTAAAGTGGGGCGATAAACTCATCTTT.

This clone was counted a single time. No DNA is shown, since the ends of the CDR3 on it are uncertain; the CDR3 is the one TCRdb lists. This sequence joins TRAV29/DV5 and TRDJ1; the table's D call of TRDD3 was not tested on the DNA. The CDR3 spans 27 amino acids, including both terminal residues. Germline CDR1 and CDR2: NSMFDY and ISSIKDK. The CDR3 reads CSVLLCSKRLDAYSQRGQKLYTDKLIF.

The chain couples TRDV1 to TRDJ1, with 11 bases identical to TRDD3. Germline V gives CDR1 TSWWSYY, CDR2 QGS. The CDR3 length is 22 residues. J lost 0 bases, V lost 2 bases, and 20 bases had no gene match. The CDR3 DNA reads TGTGCTCTTGGGGAAAGGACCACTGGGGGATATTACAGGTTCGAGTACACCGATAAACTCATCTTT. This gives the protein CALGERTTGGYYRFEYTDKLIF.

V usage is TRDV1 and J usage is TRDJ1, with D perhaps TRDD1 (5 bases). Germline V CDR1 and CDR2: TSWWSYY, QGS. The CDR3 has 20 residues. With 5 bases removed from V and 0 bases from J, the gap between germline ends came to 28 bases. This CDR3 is CALGPKPNRGPRHYTDKLIF. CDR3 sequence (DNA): TGTGCTCTTGGGCCCAAACCTAATAGGGGTCCCCGACATTACACCGATAAACTCATCTTT.

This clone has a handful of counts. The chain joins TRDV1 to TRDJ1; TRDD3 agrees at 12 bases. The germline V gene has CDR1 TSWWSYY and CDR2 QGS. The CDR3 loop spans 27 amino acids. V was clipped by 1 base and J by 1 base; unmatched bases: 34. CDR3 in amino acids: CALGEPTYPVLGDTRGKLDPSTDKLIF. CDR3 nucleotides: TGTGCTCTTGGGGAACCGACCTACCCTGTGCTGGGGGATACGCGTGGAAAGTTGGACCCTTCCACCGATAAACTCATCTTT.

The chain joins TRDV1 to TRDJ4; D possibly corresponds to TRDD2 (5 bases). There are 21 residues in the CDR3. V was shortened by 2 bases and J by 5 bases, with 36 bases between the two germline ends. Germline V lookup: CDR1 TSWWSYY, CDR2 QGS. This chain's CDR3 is CALGETLPKRVPVGAVGPLIF. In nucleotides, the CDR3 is TGTGCTCTTGGGGAAACCCTACCTAAACGTGTACCGGTGGGCGCTGTCGGGCCCCTGATCTTT.

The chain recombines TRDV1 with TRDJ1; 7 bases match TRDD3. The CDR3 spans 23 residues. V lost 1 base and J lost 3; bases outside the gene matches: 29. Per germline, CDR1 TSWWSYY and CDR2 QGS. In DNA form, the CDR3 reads TGTGCTCTTGGGGAACAGAGGGGGTCGGGGATAACGTCCCCTAGGAGAAGCGCCGATAAACTCATCTTT. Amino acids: CALGEQRGSGITSPRRSADKLIF.

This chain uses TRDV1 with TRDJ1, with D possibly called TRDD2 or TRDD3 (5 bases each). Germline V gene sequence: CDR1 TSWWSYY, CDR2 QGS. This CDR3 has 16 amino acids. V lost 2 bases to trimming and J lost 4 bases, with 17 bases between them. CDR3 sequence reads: CALGEASPLYDDKLIF. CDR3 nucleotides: TGTGCTCTTGGGGAAGCTTCCCCTTTATACGACGATAAACTCATCTTT.

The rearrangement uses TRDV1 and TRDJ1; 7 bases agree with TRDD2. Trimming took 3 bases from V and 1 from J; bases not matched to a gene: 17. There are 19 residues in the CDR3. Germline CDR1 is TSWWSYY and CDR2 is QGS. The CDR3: CALGELAFLRPPSTDKLIF. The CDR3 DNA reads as TGTGCTCTTGGGGAGCTGGCCTTCCTGCGGCCTCCGTCCACCGATAAACTCATCTTT.

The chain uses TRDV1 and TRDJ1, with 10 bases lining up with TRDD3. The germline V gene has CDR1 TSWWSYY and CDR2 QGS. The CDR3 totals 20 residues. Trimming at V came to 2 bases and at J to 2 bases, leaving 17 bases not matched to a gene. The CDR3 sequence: CALGECQSLRGGYGTDKLIF. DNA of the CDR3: TGTGCTCTTGGGGAATGCCAGTCGCTCCGGGGGGGATACGGGACCGATAAACTCATCTTT.

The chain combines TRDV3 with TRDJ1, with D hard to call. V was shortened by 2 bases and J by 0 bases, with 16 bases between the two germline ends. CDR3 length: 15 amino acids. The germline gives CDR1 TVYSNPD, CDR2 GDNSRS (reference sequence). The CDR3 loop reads CAFPRVIPYTDKLIF. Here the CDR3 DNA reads TGTGCCTTTCCTCGGGTGATCCCGTACACCGATAAACTCATCTTT.